This T cell receptor (beta chain) was sequenced in a study of graft-versus-host responses after intestinal transplantation. Looking at the study overall: Each transplant was multivisceral, liver-intestinal, or isolated intestinal. Every transplant recipient was induced with anti-thymocyte globulin, then maintained on tacrolimus and steroids for 2 to 4 years.

Only in-frame clones appear in the TCRdb table, and some are missing; sequencing was by immunoSEQ multiplex PCR. The sample lists nearly 90,000 clones, roughly four fifths occurring once. Concerning this clone itself: Its cognate antigen is unknown.

This CDR3 contains 12 residues. Germline CDR1 and CDR2: MGHRA and YSYEKL. The V gene lost 0 bases and the J gene lost 7 bases, with 6 bases spanning the gap. The chain recombines TRBV4-1 with TRBJ1-2; D is undetermined. The source is a human donor who received an intestinal transplant. Sequences were derived from unstimulated CD8+ T cells sorted from spleen or lymph node cells, sampled before intestinal transplant. The CDR3 region is CASSQDAAGYTF. DNA of the CDR3: TGCGCCAGCAGCCAAGATGCAGCTGGCTACACCTTC.